This TCR beta chain was observed in a study of Ad26.COV2.S vaccination and SARS-CoV-2 variants. TCRdb's table, derived via immunoSEQ multiplex PCR, lists solely in-frame clones and lacks some. The sample comprises roughly 450,000 clones, 90% of which are singletons, and 9.5% to 15% rests with the top ten. V was trimmed by 3 bases and J by 2 bases, leaving 11 bases between them. This CDR3 has 14 amino acids. CDR1 is MNHNS and CDR2 is SASEGT in the germline V gene. Indicated treatment: about 20 received Ad26.COV2.S at low or high dose, single or two shots; roughly 5 received placebo; per-sample allocation not given. Day 63 following the first vaccine or placebo injection was when the samples were taken.

The chain couples TRBV6-1 to TRBJ2-7; no clear D. The sequence was collected from a person between 18 and 60 years old who received the Ad26.COV2.S COVID-19 vaccine or a placebo. Source: peripheral blood, taken in a trial of Ad26.COV2.S vaccine versus placebo. This chain's CDR3 is CASSEGGGAYEQYF. In DNA form, the CDR3 reads TGTGCCAGCAGTGAGGGTGGCGGAGCCTACGAGCAGTACTTC.